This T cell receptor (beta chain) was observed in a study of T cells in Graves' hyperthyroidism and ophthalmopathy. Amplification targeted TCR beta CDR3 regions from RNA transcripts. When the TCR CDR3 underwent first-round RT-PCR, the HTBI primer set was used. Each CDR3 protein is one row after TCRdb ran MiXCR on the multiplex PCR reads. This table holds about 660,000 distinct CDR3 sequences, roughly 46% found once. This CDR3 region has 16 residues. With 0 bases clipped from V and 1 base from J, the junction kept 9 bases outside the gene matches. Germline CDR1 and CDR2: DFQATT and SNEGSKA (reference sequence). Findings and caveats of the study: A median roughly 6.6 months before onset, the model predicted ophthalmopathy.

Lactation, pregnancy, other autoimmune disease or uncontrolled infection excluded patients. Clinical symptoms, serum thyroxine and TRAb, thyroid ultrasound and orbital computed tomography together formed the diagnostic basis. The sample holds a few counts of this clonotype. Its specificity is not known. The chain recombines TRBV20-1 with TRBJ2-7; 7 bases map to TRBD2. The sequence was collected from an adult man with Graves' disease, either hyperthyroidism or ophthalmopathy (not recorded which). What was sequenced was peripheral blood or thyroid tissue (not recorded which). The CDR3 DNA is TGCAGTGCTAGAGATCTACGGGGAGGGCGTTCCTACGAGCAGTACTTC. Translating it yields CSARDLRGGRSYEQYF.